This is a list of T cell receptor beta chains from one sample in a study of T cell responses to AZD1222 COVID-19 vaccine. Clones were sequenced by immunoSEQ multiplex PCR, and TCRdb holds only the in-frame ones, with some missing. This sample has 85,000 to 120,000 clones, with about 90% found just once. The specimen comprised peripheral blood, sampled on day 0 of AZD1222 vaccination. Receptors were obtained from an adult in good health. The CDR3 runs from the conserved cysteine through the conserved F or W. D genes are given only for firm matches. Rows give clone size only sometimes, using once, few, many, or a class for an expanded clone.

-	TRBV11-2	TRBJ2-7	few	CASSPADGAYEQYF	TGTGCCAGCAGCCCAGCGGACGGTGCCTACGAGCAGTACTTC
-	TRBV7-9	TRBJ2-2	-	CASRRPQDTGELFF	TGTGCCAGCAGACGCCCACAGGACACCGGGGAGCTGTTTTTT
TRBD2	TRBV5-1	TRBJ2-7	-	CASSLNPGGNSGYEQYF	TGCGCCAGCAGCTTGAATCCGGGAGGAAACTCTGGCTACGAGCAGTACTTC
TRBD2	TRBV5-4	TRBJ2-1	-	CASSFPGTSVYNEQFF	TGTGCCAGCAGCTTTCCCGGGACTAGCGTGTACAATGAGCAGTTCTTC
TRBD2	TRBV19	TRBJ2-7	-	CASSNTRREYEQYF	TGTGCCAGTAGTAATACTCGGCGGGAGTACGAGCAGTACTTC
-	TRBV9	TRBJ1-3	-	CASSPLGGYSGNTIYF	TGTGCCAGCAGCCCCCTGGGAGGGTACTCTGGAAACACCATATATTTT
-	TRBV24-1	TRBJ1-4	-	CATSDDRRGEKLFF	TGTGCCACCAGTGATGACCGACGCGGGGAAAAACTGTTTTTT
-	TRBV11-2	TRBJ1-1	-	CASSSLGVQAASTEAFF	TGTGCCAGCAGCTCCTTAGGGGTTCAGGCGGCGAGCACTGAAGCTTTCTTT
-	TRBV7-9	TRBJ2-5	-	CASSPHGGGTQETQYF	TGTGCCAGCAGCCCTCACGGGGGAGGTACCCAAGAGACCCAGTACTTC
-	TRBV28	TRBJ1-5	-	CASTTSVGKSSNQPQHF	TGTGCCAGCACCACGAGTGTGGGGAAGAGTAGCAATCAGCCCCAGCATTTT
-	TRBV11-2	TRBJ1-2	-	CASSREQGDGYTF	TGTGCCAGCAGCCGGGAACAGGGTGATGGCTACACCTTC
-	TRBV16	TRBJ2-2	-	CASSQFQRGELFF	TGTGCCAGCAGCCAATTTCAGCGGGGGGAGCTGTTTTTT
TRBD1	TRBV27	TRBJ2-3	-	CASIPGQGARDTQYF	TGTGCCAGCATCCCTGGACAGGGGGCTCGGGATACGCAGTATTTT
TRBD2	TRBV5-4	TRBJ2-2	-	CASSSGGASGFTGELFF	TGTGCCAGCAGCTCCGGAGGGGCTAGCGGGTTCACCGGGGAGCTGTTTTTT
-	TRBV5-5	TRBJ1-5	few	CASSPGTLPSNQPQHF	TGTGCCAGCAGCCCTGGGACTCTTCCTAGCAATCAGCCCCAGCATTTT
-	TRBV5-6	TRBJ1-5	-	CASSPGPAGNQPQHF	TGTGCCAGCAGCCCGGGACCCGCGGGCAATCAGCCCCAGCATTTT
TRBD2	TRBV4-1	TRBJ2-3	once	CASSQDGTSGFTDTQYF	TGCGCCAGCAGCCAAGATGGGACTAGCGGTTTCACAGATACGCAGTATTTT
-	TRBV5-8	TRBJ1-5	-	CASSLGTTSDQPQHF	TGTGCCAGCAGCTTGGGGACAACATCAGATCAGCCCCAGCATTTT
-	TRBV13	TRBJ2-2	-	CASSLLSGTTAGELFF	TGTGCCAGCAGCCTCCTTTCCGGGACAACCGCCGGGGAGCTGTTTTTT
-	TRBV7-2	TRBJ2-1	-	CASSNRNEQFF	TGTGCCAGCAGCAATAGAAATGAGCAGTTCTTC
TRBD1	TRBV6-6	TRBJ1-6	-	CASSYRRGGSPLHF	TGTGCCAGCAGTTACCGCAGGGGGGGTTCACCCCTCCACTTT
-	TRBV6-2/TRBV6-3	TRBJ1-2	-	CASSRPGTLGGYTF	TGTGCCAGCAGCCGACCCGGCACTCTCGGGGGCTACACCTTC
-	TRBV5-1	TRBJ1-3	-	CASSLTGSYSGNTIYF	TGCGCCAGCAGCTTGACAGGTTCTTACTCTGGAAACACCATATATTTT
TRBD1	TRBV5-1	TRBJ1-1	once	CASSLQGQNTEAFF	TGCGCCAGCAGCTTACAGGGGCAGAACACTGAAGCTTTCTTT